This T cell receptor beta chain was recorded in a study of blood T cell repertoires in COVID-19. Study information: Collection of acute and convalescent COVID-19 samples took place in the United States, Italy and Spain.

The CDR3 contains 17 residues. V gave up 7 bases and J gave up 3 bases, with 22 bases separating them. Sequencing was performed with immunoSEQ multiplex PCR; in TCRdb, only in-frame clones are kept and a portion is missing. The data show some 70,000 clones, around 87% seen once. The V and J genes are TRBV23-1 and TRBJ1-5; maybe TRBD1 (6 bases). TRBV23-1 is an open reading frame whose function is uncertain. What was sequenced was peripheral blood. This clonotype was obtained from a man aged 50 to 60 with active COVID-19. This chain's CDR3 is CASTNPGGRRDNQPQHF. The DNA of the CDR3 is TGCGCCAGCACAAACCCCGGGGGGCGGAGGGACAATCAGCCCCAGCATTTT.